This TCR beta chain was sequenced in a study of blood T cell repertoires in COVID-19. Study-level background: Whether acute or convalescent, the COVID-19 samples came from the United States, Italy and Spain. The cDNA or gDNA used as material had been derived from T cells, B-cell-depleted T cells, or PBMCs.

The germline CDR1 and CDR2 sequences are SGHNT and YYREEE (reference sequence). CDR3 length equals 15 residues. V lost 4 bases and J lost 2; bases outside the gene matches: 6. Seattle patients were enrolled during active infection and followed longitudinally. Study processing details: Estimation of nucleated cell counts was performed using reference gene primer amplification. This table comes from immunoSEQ multiplex PCR, and its TCRdb copy is limited to in-frame clones, with some not included. V and J calls and clone size are copied from that table; D and trimming were computed from the DNA. The sample consists of roughly 200,000 clones, 85% to 90% of them appearing once.

The receptor was derived from a person aged 65-85 years with COVID-19, enrolled during active disease. This chain connects TRBV5-4 to TRBJ2-7; 10 nucleotides align to TRBD2. Sequencing was performed on peripheral blood. In DNA, the CDR3 is TGTGCCAGCAGCCGAACTAGCGGGGCCCCCTACGAGCAGTACTTC. This gives the protein CASSRTSGAPYEQYF.